The 20 T cell receptor beta chains in this list originate from one sample, sequenced in a study of molecular identifiers for immune sequencing clone quantification. TCRdb re-derived calls from the PCR reads in MiXCR, one entry per CDR3 protein. The sample yields hundreds of thousands of distinct CDR3 sequences, over 25% seen once. Source material: naive CD8+ T cells from blood, with Jurkat cell RNA spiked in. Subset described: FACS-sorted CD8+CD4-CCR7+CD45RA+ naive T cells. The receptors were gathered from a human donor in good health. Some libraries in this study had Jurkat cell RNA spiked in.

With regard to this clonotype: Since a much larger clone is just one base distant, this may be a read error. The chain combines TRBV4-1 with TRBJ1-5; the D is unclear. Trimming left V 4 bases short and J 4 bases short, with 14 bases between. The germline V gene encodes CDR1 MGHRA and CDR2 YSYEKL. The CDR3 extends over 15 amino acids. Here the CDR3 DNA reads TGCGCCAGCAGCCTTTCGCGGGGTGCGAATCAGCCCCAGCATTTT. Amino acid sequence: CASSLSRGANQPQHF.

This clonotype occurred once. The chain is built from TRBV27 and TRBJ2-5; 10 nucleotides match TRBD2. The CDR3 sequence is 17 residues long. CDR1 is MNHEY and CDR2 is SMNVEV in the germline V gene (reference sequence). The V and J ends lost 5 bases and 7 bases, in that order; junction bases with no gene match: 16. For the CDR3, the DNA is TGTGCCAGCAGTACCGTAGGGCTAGCGGGAGTATATGGGACCCAGTACTTC. Translating gives CASSTVGLAGVYGTQYF.

Ten or more counts support this clonotype. The chain links TRBV10-3 to TRBJ2-5; D gene ambiguous. The V end was cut by 0 bases, the J end by 2 bases, with 10 bases between. Germline V gene sequence: CDR1 ENHRY, CDR2 SYGVKD. This CDR3 spans 15 amino acids. The CDR3 is CAISESLTEQETQYF. The CDR3 nucleotides read TGTGCCATCAGTGAGTCCTTGACGGAACAAGAGACCCAGTACTTC.

This clonotype was found many times. The chain combines TRBV4-3 with TRBJ1-1; 8 bases align to TRBD1. V lost 0 bases and J lost 7; bases outside the gene matches: 4. CDR1 and CDR2 from the germline V gene are LGHNA and YSLEER. The CDR3 consists of 14 residues. CDR3 region: CASSQDRGQDEAFF. CDR3 sequence (DNA): TGCGCCAGCAGCCAAGATCGGGGACAGGATGAAGCTTTCTTT.

V and J are TRBV13 and TRBJ2-1; D is uncertain. Per the germline V gene, CDR1 is PRHDT and CDR2 is FYEKMQ (reference sequence). There are 11 residues in the CDR3. The V and J ends lost 7 bases and 10 bases respectively, with 11 bases between them. The CDR3: CASTLVGEQFF. The CDR3 DNA follows: TGTGCCAGCACCCTAGTCGGGGAGCAGTTCTTC. The full variable domain, in which reference TRBV13 and TRBJ2-1 provide the parts outside the CDR3, is AAGVIQSPRHLIKEKRETATLKCYPIPRHDTVYWYQQGPGQDPQFLISFYEKMQSDKGSIPDRFSAQQFSDYHSELNMSSLELGDSALYFCASTLVGEQFFGPGTRLTVL.

This clonotype was seen repeatedly, ten times or more. V gene TRBV3-1 combines with J gene TRBJ2-6; D ambiguous. The CDR3 sequence is 17 residues long. Trimming removed 3 bases from V and 0 bases from J, with 12 bases in between. The germline gives CDR1 LGHDT, CDR2 YNNKEL (reference sequence). The DNA for the CDR3 is TGTGCCAGCAGCCACAAGCAGTTCAGCTCTGGGGCCAACGTCCTGACTTTC. Its protein is CASSHKQFSSGANVLTF.

Note on this clonotype: Possible read error: a much larger clone is one base away. The chain couples TRBV7-9 to TRBJ2-3; possibly TRBD2 for D (5 bases). Germline V gene lookup returns CDR1 SEHNR and CDR2 FQNEAQ (reference sequence). V was cut by 5 bases and J by 6 bases, with 12 bases left in between. The CDR3 is made up of 13 amino acids. The CDR3 is CASSRAGVDTQYF. As DNA, the CDR3 is TGTGCCAGCAGCCGGGCCGGGGTTGATACGCAGTATTTT.

With regard to this clonotype: A single base separates this from a much larger clone, so it may be a read error. This CDR3 is missing its conserved last phenylalanine or tryptophan, likely due to a read error. The CDR3: CASRRVWRESSDTQYS. Here the CDR3 DNA reads TGTGCCAGCAGGCGGGTGTGGCGGGAAAGTTCAGATACGCAGTATTCT. The gene calls are TRBV6-2 or TRBV6-3 and TRBJ2-3; D is possibly TRBD2 (6 bases). The CDR3 has 16 residues. The V gene lost 6 bases and the J gene lost 4 bases, with 20 bases spanning the gap. Germline assignment: CDR1 MNHEY and CDR2 SVGEGT.

This clonotype was seen only a few times. This chain joins TRBV12-3 or TRBV12-4 and TRBJ2-5; D unclear. Trimming took 2 bases from V and 5 from J, leaving 12 bases between them. The CDR3 consists of 14 residues. The CDR3 bases are TGTGCCAGCAGTTTATACGGAGCGTGGGAGACCCAGTACTTC. Translation: CASSLYGAWETQYF.

A few counts support this clonotype. The CDR3 spells CASSSAGTDYGYTF. CDR3 DNA sequence: TGTGCCAGCAGTTCCGCCGGGACAGATTATGGCTACACCTTC. The rearrangement links TRBV7-9 to TRBJ1-2; the match to TRBD1 covers 7 bases. Germline values: CDR1 SEHNR, CDR2 FQNEAQ (reference sequence). J gave up 5 bases and V 6 bases, and 9 bases lay outside the gene matches. The CDR3 runs 14 residues.

CDR3 coding DNA: TGTGCCAGCAGTCCCCTCCTGGACAGGGCCTATGGCTACACCTTC. Its protein is CASSPLLDRAYGYTF. The chain joins TRBV6-2 or TRBV6-3 to TRBJ1-2; 8 bases are shared with TRBD1. Germline CDR1 and CDR2: MNHEY and SVGEGT. V was pared by 5 bases and J by 4 bases, with 9 bases of the junction left unmatched. CDR3 size: 15 residues.

There are many counts of this clonotype. The chain carries TRBV9 and TRBJ2-3; D unresolved. Between the trimmed V and J ends, which lost 4 bases and 6 bases, there was a span of 18 bases. The CDR3 runs to 15 residues. Germline CDR1 reads SGDLS; CDR2 reads YYNGEE. The CDR3 DNA follows: TGTGCCAGCAGCCCTTCAGGCAGGATTGGGGATACGCAGTATTTT. Translation gives CASSPSGRIGDTQYF.

The table lists this clonotype with many counts. The gene calls are TRBV5-1 and TRBJ2-7; D ambiguous. The CDR3 covers 13 residues. Germline loops: CDR1 SGHRS, CDR2 YFSETQ. Trimming took 0 bases from V and 2 from J, leaving 6 bases between them. The CDR3 loop is CASSLARTYEQYF. CDR3 DNA sequence: TGCGCCAGCAGCTTGGCCAGAACCTACGAGCAGTACTTC.

This clonotype has at least ten counts. V and J are TRBV9 and TRBJ2-3, with a tentative D call TRBD2 (5 bases). The germline V gene encodes CDR1 SGDLS and CDR2 YYNGEE. CDR3 length: 16 amino acids. V lost 4 bases to trimming and J lost 0 bases, with 15 bases between them. The CDR3, as DNA: TGTGCCAGCAGCTTTTCCCCTGGAGGCAGCACAGATACGCAGTATTTT. This gives the protein CASSFSPGGSTDTQYF.

This clonotype appeared a few times. The rearrangement uses TRBV4-2 and TRBJ2-7; 10 nucleotides align to TRBD2. Germline V gives CDR1 LGHNA, CDR2 YNFKEQ. After removal of 1 base from V and 12 bases from J, the junction contained 6 bases not matched to a gene. The CDR3 extends over 13 amino acids. CDR3 coding DNA: TGTGCCAGCAGCCAAGCGCTAGCGGGAGTCCTGTACTTC. Amino acid sequence: CASSQALAGVLYF.

This rearrangement joins TRBV27 to TRBJ1-1; D gene unclear. The germline gives CDR1 MNHEY, CDR2 SMNVEV (reference sequence). This CDR3 contains 14 residues. Trimming left V 2 bases short and J 4 bases short, with 11 bases between. CDR3 amino acids: CASSLRYQSTEAFF. The CDR3 DNA follows: TGTGCCAGCAGTTTAAGATATCAGAGCACTGAAGCTTTCTTT.

This clonotype has just a few counts. The gene calls are TRBV7-9 and TRBJ2-3; 7 bases agree with TRBD2. Germline V gives CDR1 SEHNR, CDR2 FQNEAQ (reference sequence). The J segment lost 4 bases and the V segment lost 4 bases, leaving 11 bases of the junction unmatched. The CDR3 contains 16 residues. Written as DNA, the CDR3 is TGTGCCAGCAGCTCCCTAGCGGAAAGAACGGCAGATACGCAGTATTTT. It yields the protein CASSSLAERTADTQYF.

Comment on this clonotype: A much larger clone lies a single base off, so this may be a read error. As DNA, the CDR3 is TGTGCCAGCAGGTTACTAGCGCAAGAGGCCCAGTACTTC. As protein: CASRLLAQEAQYF. This chain links TRBV6-6 with TRBJ2-5; 7 bases are a match to TRBD2. The CDR3 consists of 13 residues. The germline V gene encodes CDR1 MNHNY and CDR2 SVGAGI (reference sequence).

The sample holds a few counts of this clonotype. This chain uses TRBV19 with TRBJ2-7; D may be TRBD1 (6 bases). This CDR3 contains 14 residues. Germline CDR1 is LNHDA and CDR2 is SQIVND (reference sequence). V lost 1 base to trimming and J lost 2 bases, with 9 bases between them. CDR3 region: CASSIVPGAYEQYF. CDR3 DNA: TGTGCCAGTAGTATAGTCCCAGGGGCCTACGAGCAGTACTTC.

The table lists this clonotype with a few counts. This chain connects TRBV6-2 or TRBV6-3 to TRBJ2-1, with a possible D match to TRBD2 (6 bases). Per germline, CDR1 MNHEY and CDR2 SVGEGT. This CDR3 is built from 11 residues. V lost 6 bases to trimming and J lost 8 bases, with 8 bases between them. The CDR3 here is CASRREDEQFF. CDR3 nucleotide sequence: TGTGCCAGCAGGAGGGAGGATGAGCAGTTCTTC.